The following is a T cell receptor (beta chain) sequence with its context. Its antigen is undetermined. This entry is derived from a study of CD8 T cells in Susac syndrome. Study findings and constraints: The number of individuals included in the study's TCR sequencing and HLA analysis was acknowledged as relatively small.

V was pared by 4 bases and J by 3 bases, with 9 bases between. This CDR3 region has 13 residues. cDNA came from about 0.5 to 1 ug RNA primed by random hexamers. The immunoSEQ assay covered 54 Vbeta and 13 Jbeta segments for CDR3. One entry per CDR3 protein results from TCRdb running MiXCR on the immunoSEQ multiplex PCR reads. Altogether 200,000 to 250,000 distinct CDR3 sequences are present, roughly 96% being singletons, with the ten largest covering roughly 0.09%. V and J are TRBV12-3 or TRBV12-4 and TRBJ1-1; D call uncertain. The receptor's source is a human donor with multiple sclerosis. The sequencing input was CD4+ T cells from PBMCs. The CDR3 is CASSYSVYTEAFF. The CDR3 bases are TGTGCCAGCAGTTACTCGGTTTACACTGAAGCTTTCTTT.